This T cell receptor beta chain was obtained from a study of blood T cell repertoires in COVID-19. Overall study: Sites in the United States, Italy and Spain provided acute and convalescent COVID-19 samples. Sources were T cells, B-cell-depleted T cells, or PBMCs; the material itself was cDNA or gDNA.

This clone was seen a single time. Data came from immunoSEQ multiplex PCR; TCRdb stores just in-frame clones and leaves some out. The sample has about 250,000 clones, approximately 83% seen once. Recruits, aged roughly 18 to 90 years, lived in 24 US areas. The study assigned cohorts using participant-reported clinical history. The sequence came from a man between 45 and 60 years old who had recovered from COVID-19. Source material: PBMCs or T cells enriched from blood (not recorded which).

CDR3 coding DNA: TGTGCTAGTGGTTACCTCCGAGGTTGGGGCTACACCTTC. It encodes CASGYLRGWGYTF. V is TRBV12-5 and J is TRBJ1-2; no clear D. CDR1 is LGHNT, CDR2 FRNRAP, per germline. The V and J ends lost 4 bases and 8 bases respectively, with 14 bases between them. CDR3 length: 13 residues.